One sample yielded the 22 T cell receptor beta chains listed below, sequenced in a study of cytomegalovirus exposure and HLA in healthy donors. Sequencing used immunoSEQ multiplex PCR; TCRdb keeps in-frame clones, though not all of them. The profile shows 130,000 to 150,000 clones, roughly nine tenths of them singletons. Sequenced: PBMCs. All receptors come from a woman under 30 in good health and CMV-seropositive.

V is TRBV28 and J is TRBJ1-5; 9 nucleotides match TRBD1. In germline, CDR1 is MDHEN, CDR2 SYDVKM. The CDR3 consists of 15 residues. V shed 2 bases and J 8 bases; nucleotides not matched to a gene: 7. In DNA form, the CDR3 reads TGTGCCAGCAGTTTAATAGGACAGGGGTTGGAGCCCCAGCATTTT. This translates into CASSLIGQGLEPQHF.

The rearrangement links TRBV5-1 to TRBJ1-2; 7 nucleotides match TRBD1. The V gene's germline CDR1 is SGHRS and CDR2 YFSETQ. This CDR3 spans 13 amino acids. Germline trimming cut 0 bases from V and 7 bases from J; bases unmatched to any gene: 3. The CDR3, as DNA: TGCGCCAGCAGCTTGGAAGGGGGCCGTGGCTACACCTTC. Protein: CASSLEGGRGYTF.

The chain links TRBV6-1 to TRBJ2-1; D gene ambiguous. CDR1 and CDR2 (germline): MNHNS, SASEGT. The CDR3 covers 12 residues. V lost 3 bases and J lost 9, with 9 bases in between. CDR3 in amino acids: CASSDPGREQFF. The CDR3 region has the DNA TGTGCCAGCAGTGACCCGGGTCGTGAGCAGTTCTTC.

The rearrangement joins TRBV7-8 to TRBJ2-7, with TRBD2 matching over 9 bases. After removal of 6 bases from V and 6 bases from J, the junction contained 12 bases not matched to a gene. This CDR3 comprises 15 residues. The germline CDR1 and CDR2 sequences are SGHVS and FQNEAQ. In DNA, the CDR3 is TGTGCCAGCAGGAGCGGGGGGCCGGGGGTCCTCGAGCAGTACTTC. This encodes CASRSGGPGVLEQYF.

The gene calls are TRBV7-9 and TRBJ2-1; D unclear. From germline, CDR1 is SEHNR and CDR2 FQNEAQ (reference sequence). The CDR3 is 14 residues long. Trimming took 7 bases from V and 0 from J, leaving 10 bases between them. CDR3 sequence (DNA): TGTGCCAGCACTCTGGTCGGCTCCTACAATGAGCAGTTCTTC. Residues: CASTLVGSYNEQFF.

The V and J genes are TRBV27 and TRBJ2-1, with TRBD2 identical over 10 bases. The V gene's germline CDR1 is MNHEY and CDR2 SMNVEV (reference sequence). Trimming removed 2 bases from V and 9 bases from J; junction bases left unmatched: 7. The CDR3 spans 15 residues. The CDR3: CASSLILAGVGEQFF. CDR3 bases: TGTGCCAGCAGTTTAATTCTAGCGGGGGTCGGTGAGCAGTTCTTC.

This sequence joins TRBV30 and TRBJ1-5, with D possibly being TRBD1 (6 bases). The CDR3 extends over 14 amino acids. Germline V gene data show CDR1 as GTSNPN and CDR2 as SVGIG (reference sequence). The V end was cut by 4 bases, the J end by 3 bases, with 13 bases between. The CDR3 DNA reads as TGTGCCTGGACCAAACAGGGATCCAATCAGCCCCAGCATTTT. It is translated as CAWTKQGSNQPQHF.

The CDR3 DNA is TGTGCCAGCAGCCCCCTAGTTGGGTGGGAGACCCAGTACTTC. Translation gives CASSPLVGWETQYF. The J gene is TRBJ2-5, the V gene TRBV11-2; D gene unclear. The CDR3 extends over 14 amino acids. The germline V gene encodes CDR1 SGHAT and CDR2 FQNNGV. V was trimmed by 5 bases and J by 5 bases, leaving 15 bases between them.

Only one count was recorded for this clone. This chain uses TRBV4-1 with TRBJ1-5; 8 bases fit TRBD1. Germline-derived CDR1 and CDR2 are MGHRA and YSYEKL. The trim removed 4 bases at V and 2 bases at J, leaving 7 bases unmatched. CDR3 length equals 16 residues. The CDR3: CASSRVDRGGNQPQHF. CDR3 DNA: TGCGCCAGCAGCCGAGTAGACAGGGGCGGCAATCAGCCCCAGCATTTT.

The chain has TRBV6-4 and TRBJ2-7; tentatively, D is TRBD1 (6 bases). The V gene's germline CDR1 is MRHNA and CDR2 SNTAGT. V was trimmed by 8 bases and J by 1 base, leaving 15 bases between them. The CDR3 covers 14 residues. The CDR3 loop reads CASPQGEKSYEQYF. The CDR3 nucleotides read TGTGCCAGCCCACAGGGAGAAAAGTCCTACGAGCAGTACTTC.

The chain employs TRBV5-1 and TRBJ2-7; weak D call: TRBD1 (6 bases). The CDR3 is made up of 13 amino acids. Germline values: CDR1 SGHRS, CDR2 YFSETQ. Trimming removed 1 base at V and 3 bases at J, with 8 bases between. CDR3 sequence (DNA): TGCGCCAGCAGCTTGACAGGGCTCTACGAGCAGTACTTC. Translated, it gives CASSLTGLYEQYF.

This clone was counted a single time. The chain has TRBV29-1 and TRBJ2-1, with TRBD2 as a possible D gene (6 bases). The V gene lost 4 bases and the J gene lost 0 bases, with 19 bases spanning the gap. The CDR3 is 17 amino acids. In germline, CDR1 is SQVTM, CDR2 ANQGSEA. Here the CDR3 DNA reads TGCAGCGTTGGGGGGGTGGCTAATCCTAGCTCCTACAATGAGCAGTTCTTC. Its protein product is CSVGGVANPSSYNEQFF.

The chain recombines TRBV6-5 with TRBJ2-7, with D possibly matching TRBD1 (5 bases). V gave up 6 bases and J gave up 0 bases, with 12 bases separating them. The length of the CDR3 is 14 residues. Germline CDR1 is MNHEY and CDR2 is SVGAGI. The CDR3 DNA reads TGTGCCAGCAGCCCACACAGGAGCTCCTACGAGCAGTACTTC. This gives the protein CASSPHRSSYEQYF.

V is TRBV7-2 and J is TRBJ2-7, with TRBD2 matching over 13 bases. With V trimmed by 3 bases and J by 7 bases, 3 bases remained unmatched. From germline, CDR1 is SGHTA and CDR2 FQGNSA. The CDR3 totals 14 residues. The CDR3 DNA reads as TGTGCCAGCAGCTTCGCGGGACTAGCGGGGGAGCAGTACTTC. As protein: CASSFAGLAGEQYF.

The J gene is TRBJ1-6, the V gene TRBV19; D is undetermined. V lost 7 bases and J 11 bases, leaving 15 bases between the germline ends. This CDR3 is 13 amino acids long. The V gene's germline CDR1 is LNHDA and CDR2 SQIVND (reference sequence). This chain's CDR3 is CASTPSTGTPLHF. CDR3 coding DNA: TGTGCCAGTACCCCCTCAACGGGAACACCCCTCCACTTT.

V usage is TRBV28 and J usage is TRBJ1-2, with 11 bases that match TRBD1. The CDR3 is 13 amino acids. After removal of 4 bases from V and 5 bases from J, the junction contained 0 bases not matched to a gene. The germline gives CDR1 MDHEN, CDR2 SYDVKM. This CDR3 reads CASSWDRGYGYTF. In DNA form, the CDR3 reads TGTGCCAGCAGTTGGGACAGGGGGTATGGCTACACCTTC.

A note on this clone: As the CDR3 is not closed by the conserved phenylalanine or tryptophan, this likely results from a read error. No DNA is shown, since the ends of the CDR3 on it are uncertain; the CDR3 is the one TCRdb lists. This sequence joins TRBV6-1 and TRBJ1-2; the table's D call of TRBD1 was not tested on the DNA. The CDR3 has 15 residues if both end residues are counted. CDR1 is MNHNS, CDR2 SASEGT, per germline. The CDR3 sequence: CASSPGTGVASVGVV.

This chain joins TRBV7-2 and TRBJ1-1, with D possibly matching TRBD1 (5 bases). From germline, CDR1 is SGHTA and CDR2 FQGNSA. V lost 7 bases and J lost 5, with 20 bases in between. CDR3 length equals 15 residues. CDR3: CASKKLGQGGTEAFF. The CDR3 DNA follows: TGTGCCAGCAAGAAACTTGGGCAGGGAGGGACTGAAGCTTTCTTT.

This rearrangement joins TRBV6-1 to TRBJ2-7, with 8 bases lining up with TRBD1. The CDR3 runs to 14 residues. The germline CDR1 and CDR2 sequences are MNHNS and SASEGT. Unmatched junction bases numbered 8, after V lost 8 bases and J lost 2 bases. The CDR3 DNA reads as TGTGCCAGCGGGGCGGGACAGGTACCCTACGAGCAGTACTTC. It codes for CASGAGQVPYEQYF.

The rearrangement uses TRBV28 and TRBJ2-3, with 9 nucleotides matching TRBD2. This CDR3 comprises 16 residues. V lost 6 bases, J lost 1 base, and 8 bases stayed unmatched. The V gene's germline CDR1 is MDHEN and CDR2 SYDVKM. The CDR3 protein is CASSPRQRGGTDTQYF. CDR3 in DNA: TGTGCCAGCAGCCCCCGGCAGCGGGGGGGCACAGATACGCAGTATTTT.

This clone occurred once. The chain carries TRBV5-1 and TRBJ2-1, with 8 bases aligning to TRBD2. The CDR3 is 14 residues long. V shed 1 base and J 14 bases; nucleotides not matched to a gene: 11. Germline V lookup: CDR1 SGHRS, CDR2 YFSETQ. In nucleotides, the CDR3 is TGCGCCAGCAGCTTGTATGGGGCGGGGACTAGGAAGTTCTTC. It is translated as CASSLYGAGTRKFF.

The chain links TRBV11-1 to TRBJ1-1, with D tentatively TRBD1 (5 bases). There are 12 residues in the CDR3. Germline CDR1 is SGHAT and CDR2 is FQDESV (reference sequence). V lost 5 bases, J lost 5 bases, and 9 bases lay in between. For the CDR3, the DNA is TGTGCCAGCAGCCCGGACACAACTGAAGCTTTCTTT. Translation: CASSPDTTEAFF.